The 13 T cell receptor beta chains listed next were all sequenced from one sample in a study of naive and memory T cell subsets. The beta constant-region primer was an equimolar mix of two oligonucleotides covering TRBC1 and TRBC2. The ligated cDNA underwent four PCR rounds using SP2 and nested alpha and beta constant-region primers. TCRdb used MiXCR to reprocess the UMI-ligation and nested PCR reads, holding one entry per CDR3 protein. Here the sample spans some 22,000 distinct CDR3 sequences, 7% to 9% being singletons. What was sequenced was central memory CD8+ T cells from blood. The source of these receptors is a human donor in good health.

This clonotype came up many times. J is TRBJ2-7 and V is TRBV5-1; 7 nucleotides agree with TRBD2. V trimming: 4 bases; J trimming: 2 bases; junction bases outside the gene matches: 9. The CDR3 covers 15 residues. Germline CDR1 SGHRS, CDR2 YFSETQ. CDR3 DNA sequence: TGCGCCAGCAGCCCTAACCCTAGCGGACCCTACGAGCAGTACTTC. Protein product: CASSPNPSGPYEQYF.

This clonotype has just a few counts. Here the CDR3 DNA reads TGTGCCAGCAGCTTAGCGGGAGTTTCGAATGAGCAGTTCTTC. It specifies CASSLAGVSNEQFF. V usage is TRBV7-9 and J usage is TRBJ2-1; tentatively, D is TRBD2 (5 bases). The CDR3 runs 14 residues. The V gene's germline CDR1 is SEHNR and CDR2 FQNEAQ (reference sequence). Trimming pared 0 bases from V and 7 bases from J, leaving 10 bases between.

The CDR3 nucleotides are TGTGCCAGCAGTGAAGAGGGACATCAGCCCCAGCATTTT. Translated, it gives CASSEEGHQPQHF. The gene calls are TRBV6-4 and TRBJ1-5; possibly TRBD1 for D (5 bases). The germline V gene has CDR1 MRHNA and CDR2 SNTAGT. V lost 3 bases and J 5 bases, leaving 8 bases between the germline ends. The CDR3 loop spans 13 amino acids.

This clonotype was detected many times. The rearrangement links TRBV19 to TRBJ1-1; no firm D call. This CDR3 contains 10 residues. Looked up from germline, CDR1 is LNHDA and CDR2 is SQIVND (reference sequence). Trimming removed 10 bases from V and 3 bases from J, with 6 bases in between. The CDR3 DNA sequence: TGTGCCACCGGGTACACTGAAGCTTTCTTT. Translation gives CATGYTEAFF.

The chain is built from TRBV27 and TRBJ1-6; D not certain. CDR3 size: 15 residues. Deletions cut 2 bases from V and 7 bases from J, with 12 bases between. CDR1 and CDR2 (germline): MNHEY, SMNVEV (reference sequence). The CDR3 here is CASSLQGLLNSPLHF. The CDR3 DNA follows: TGTGCCAGCAGTTTACAAGGCCTTTTAAATTCACCCCTCCACTTT.

This clonotype was picked up one time. V and J are TRBV4-1 and TRBJ2-1, with D possibly being TRBD1 or TRBD2 (6 bases each). V was clipped by 1 base and J by 0 bases, with 10 bases between them. The V gene's germline CDR1 is MGHRA and CDR2 YSYEKL. The CDR3 consists of 16 residues. This CDR3 reads CASSQGGGGSYNEQFF. In DNA, the CDR3 is TGCGCCAGCAGCCAAGGTGGAGGGGGCTCCTACAATGAGCAGTTCTTC.

This clonotype came up a few times. This chain uses TRBV19 with TRBJ2-7; D assignment may be TRBD1 or TRBD2 (5 bases each). This CDR3 comprises 13 residues. V gave up 5 bases and J gave up 3 bases, with 11 bases separating them. Germline V gene data show CDR1 as LNHDA and CDR2 as SQIVND (reference sequence). CDR3 coding DNA: TGTGCCAGTAGTTGGGGGTTGAGCTACGAGCAGTACTTC. Protein: CASSWGLSYEQYF.

V and J are TRBV20-1 and TRBJ2-7; TRBD1 agrees at 8 bases. Germline V gives CDR1 DFQATT, CDR2 SNEGSKA (reference sequence). The junction had 10 bases not matched to a gene; V was cut back by 6 bases and J by 3 bases. The CDR3 totals 14 residues. CDR3 region: CSATGTGINYEQYF. Here the CDR3 DNA reads TGCAGTGCGACCGGGACAGGAATCAACTACGAGCAGTACTTC.

This clonotype was seen repeatedly, ten times or more. The rearrangement links TRBV7-9 to TRBJ1-5, with 10 bases fitting TRBD1. The V gene's germline CDR1 is SEHNR and CDR2 FQNEAQ (reference sequence). V gave up 6 bases and J gave up 4 bases; unmatched junction bases: 6. The CDR3 totals 15 residues. The chain's CDR3 is CASSSDRGENQPQHF. The DNA of the CDR3 is TGTGCCAGCAGTTCGGACAGGGGGGAAAATCAGCCCCAGCATTTT. The variable domain in full, completed from reference TRBV7-9 and TRBJ1-5, reads DTGVSQNPRHKITKRGQNVTFRCDPISEHNRLYWYRQTLGQGPEFLTYFQNEAQLEKSRLLSDRFSAERPKGSFSTLEIQRTEQGDSAMYLCASSSDRGENQPQHFGDGTRLSIL.

This clonotype was counted a few times. J is TRBJ2-7 and V is TRBV18; D unclear. This CDR3 comprises 17 residues. V was pared by 3 bases and J by 4 bases, with 22 bases between. Looked up from germline, CDR1 is KGHSH and CDR2 is LQKENI. The CDR3 protein is CASSPLRKDRARYEQYF. CDR3 bases: TGTGCCAGCTCACCTTTAAGAAAGGATCGAGCTAGGTACGAGCAGTACTTC. The variable domain in full, with the rest retrieved from reference TRBV18 and TRBJ2-7, is NAGVMQNPRHLVRRRGQEARLRCSPMKGHSHVYWYRQLPEEGLKFMVYLQKENIIDESGMPKERFSAEFPKEGPSILRIQQVVRGDSAAYFCASSPLRKDRARYEQYFGPGTRLTVT.

This clonotype was seen repeatedly, ten times or more. The J gene is TRBJ2-7, the V gene TRBV6-2 or TRBV6-3; tentatively, D is TRBD1 (6 bases). This CDR3 comprises 13 residues. CDR1 is MNHEY, CDR2 SVGEGT, per germline. The ends were cut back, 2 bases at V and 3 bases at J, with 8 bases in the middle. CDR3 sequence reads: CASSYRDIYEQYF. The CDR3, as DNA: TGTGCCAGCAGTTACAGGGACATCTACGAGCAGTACTTC.

This clonotype was seen more than once but under ten times. The chain has TRBV28 and TRBJ2-7; tentatively, D is TRBD1 or TRBD2 (7 bases each). Germline V gene sequence: CDR1 MDHEN, CDR2 SYDVKM. The length of the CDR3 is 14 residues. The V and J ends lost 6 bases and 2 bases respectively, with 14 bases between them. The CDR3 nucleotides read TGTGCCAGCAGCACACCAGGGGGGGCCTACGAGCAGTACTTC. It is translated as CASSTPGGAYEQYF.

This clonotype was seen ten or more times. This chain connects TRBV6-5 to TRBJ1-5, with D unclear. Trimming cost V 6 bases and J 0 bases, with 6 bases left between them. The CDR3 is 13 residues long. Germline values: CDR1 MNHEY, CDR2 SVGAGI. The CDR3 sequence is CASRLSSNQPQHF. The CDR3 DNA reads TGTGCCAGCAGGTTGAGTAGCAATCAGCCCCAGCATTTT.